The 5 T cell receptor beta chains below all came from one sample that was sequenced in a study of response to subunit inactivated influenza vaccine. In TCRdb, the RT-PCR reads were re-called with MiXCR into one record per CDR3 protein. The sample contains some 800,000 distinct CDR3 sequences, around 20% of which appear only once. The material sequenced was PBMCs from blood, taken 4 to 6 days after vaccination. These receptors were collected from a man in his forties or fifties who received an inactivated influenza vaccine.

The CDR3 DNA follows: TGTGCCAGCAGCGTATTACTAGCGGGAAGCTACAATGAGCAGTTCTTC. Protein product: CASSVLLAGSYNEQFF. The rearrangement uses TRBV5-5 and TRBJ2-1, with 10 bases identical to TRBD2. The germline V gene has CDR1 SGHKS and CDR2 YYEKEE (reference sequence). J was trimmed by 3 bases and V by 4 bases; bases with no gene match: 7. The CDR3 is made up of 16 amino acids. Full variable domain (rest looked up from reference TRBV5-5 and TRBJ2-1): DAGVTQSPTHLIKTRGQQVTLRCSPISGHKSVSWYQQVLGQGPQFIFQYYEKEERGRGNFPDRFSARQFPNYSSELNVNALLLGDSALYLCASSVLLAGSYNEQFFGPGTRLTVL.

The CDR3 sequence is CSGGLGFYNEQFF. The CDR3 DNA is TGCAGCGGGGGTCTGGGCTTCTACAATGAGCAGTTCTTC. The chain couples TRBV29-1 to TRBJ2-1, with unresolved D. V lost 7 bases and J lost 3, with 13 bases in between. The CDR3 runs 13 residues. The germline V gene has CDR1 SQVTM and CDR2 ANQGSEA.

This clonotype was recorded a few times. The gene calls are TRBV12-3 or TRBV12-4 and TRBJ1-1, with D possibly being TRBD1 (6 bases). The V end was cut by 7 bases, the J end by 1 base, with 13 bases between. CDR3 length: 14 amino acids. CDR3 residues: CASKRDTPNTEAFF. For the CDR3, the DNA is TGTGCCAGCAAGAGGGACACCCCGAACACTGAAGCTTTCTTT.

This clonotype was seen a handful of times. The chain carries TRBV4-1 and TRBJ1-1, with D perhaps matching TRBD1 (6 bases). Deletions cut 4 bases from V and 6 bases from J, with 15 bases between. CDR3 size: 14 residues. Per germline, CDR1 MGHRA and CDR2 YSYEKL. CDR3 residues: CASSPFVGGAEAFF. DNA for the CDR3: TGCGCCAGCAGCCCTTTTGTGGGGGGCGCTGAAGCTTTCTTT.

This clonotype was recorded a few times. This chain links TRBV18 with TRBJ2-7; the D is unclear. The CDR3 contains 15 residues. Trimming removed 0 bases from V and 6 bases from J, with 15 bases in between. CDR1 is KGHSH and CDR2 is LQKENI in the germline V gene. CDR3 loop: CASSPPHISSGEQYF. CDR3 DNA: TGTGCCAGCTCACCACCTCACATAAGCTCCGGCGAGCAGTACTTC.